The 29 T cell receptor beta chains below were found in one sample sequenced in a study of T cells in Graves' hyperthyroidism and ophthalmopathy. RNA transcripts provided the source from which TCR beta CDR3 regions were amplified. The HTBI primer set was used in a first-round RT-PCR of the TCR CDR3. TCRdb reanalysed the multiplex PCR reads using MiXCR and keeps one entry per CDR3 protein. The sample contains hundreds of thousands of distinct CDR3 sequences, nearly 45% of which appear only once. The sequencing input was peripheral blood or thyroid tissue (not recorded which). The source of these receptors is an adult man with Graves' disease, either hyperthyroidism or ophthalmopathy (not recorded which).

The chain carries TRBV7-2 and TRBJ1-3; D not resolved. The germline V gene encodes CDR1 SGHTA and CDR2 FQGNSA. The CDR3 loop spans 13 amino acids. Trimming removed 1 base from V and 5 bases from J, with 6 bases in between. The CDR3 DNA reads TGTGCCAGCAGCTTAGAGGTTCGAAACACCATATATTTT. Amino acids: CASSLEVRNTIYF.

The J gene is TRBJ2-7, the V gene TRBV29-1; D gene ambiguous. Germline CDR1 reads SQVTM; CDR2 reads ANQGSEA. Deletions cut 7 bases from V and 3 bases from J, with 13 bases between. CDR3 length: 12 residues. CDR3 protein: CSAQVGNYEQYF. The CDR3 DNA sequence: TGCAGCGCCCAGGTGGGGAACTACGAGCAGTACTTC.

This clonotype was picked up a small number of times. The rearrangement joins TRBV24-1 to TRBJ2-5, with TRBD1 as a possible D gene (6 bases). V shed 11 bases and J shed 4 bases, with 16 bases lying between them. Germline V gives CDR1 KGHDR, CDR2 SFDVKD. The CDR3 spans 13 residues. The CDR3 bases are TGTGCCAGCAGGCCGGGCAGGGGAGAGACCCAGTACTTC. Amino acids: CASRPGRGETQYF.

The CDR3 DNA reads TGCGCCAGCAGCAAATTCGCCCTGGGCACTGAAGCTTTCTTT. It is translated as CASSKFALGTEAFF. The V call is TRBV5-1, the J call TRBJ1-1, with D hard to call. Germline CDR1 is SGHRS and CDR2 is YFSETQ. CDR3 length equals 14 residues. V lost 4 bases and J lost 4, with 14 bases in between.

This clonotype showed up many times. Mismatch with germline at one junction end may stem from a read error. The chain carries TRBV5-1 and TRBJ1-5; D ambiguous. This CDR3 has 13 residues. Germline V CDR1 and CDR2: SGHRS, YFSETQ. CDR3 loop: CASSLGADQPQHF. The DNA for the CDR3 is TGTGCCAGCAGCTTGGGTGCTGATCAGCCCCAGCATTTT.

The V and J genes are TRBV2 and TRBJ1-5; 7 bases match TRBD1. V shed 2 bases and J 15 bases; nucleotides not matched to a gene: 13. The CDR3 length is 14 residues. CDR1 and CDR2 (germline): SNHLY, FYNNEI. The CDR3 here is CASSERFGDSRWHF. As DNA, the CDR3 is TGTGCCAGCAGTGAAAGGTTTGGGGACAGCCGATGGCATTTT.

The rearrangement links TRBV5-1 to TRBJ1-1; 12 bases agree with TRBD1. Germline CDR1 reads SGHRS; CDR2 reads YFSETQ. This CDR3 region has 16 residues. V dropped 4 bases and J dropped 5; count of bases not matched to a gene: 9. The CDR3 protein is CASSRGQGAQRTEAFF. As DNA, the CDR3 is TGCGCCAGCAGCCGGGGACAGGGGGCCCAACGGACTGAAGCTTTCTTT.

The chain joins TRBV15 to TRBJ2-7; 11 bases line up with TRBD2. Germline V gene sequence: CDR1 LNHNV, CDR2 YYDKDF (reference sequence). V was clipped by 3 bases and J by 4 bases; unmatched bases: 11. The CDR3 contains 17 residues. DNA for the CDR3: TGTGCCACCAGCAGTGCGATGACTAGCGGGGCCGGTTACGAGCAGTACTTC. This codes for CATSSAMTSGAGYEQYF.

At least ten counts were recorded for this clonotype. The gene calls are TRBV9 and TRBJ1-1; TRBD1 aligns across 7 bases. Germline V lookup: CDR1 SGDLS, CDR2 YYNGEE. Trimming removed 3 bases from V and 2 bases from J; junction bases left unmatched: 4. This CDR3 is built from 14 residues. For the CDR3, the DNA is TGTGCCAGCAGCGCGGGACAGAGAAACACTGAAGCTTTCTTT. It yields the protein CASSAGQRNTEAFF.

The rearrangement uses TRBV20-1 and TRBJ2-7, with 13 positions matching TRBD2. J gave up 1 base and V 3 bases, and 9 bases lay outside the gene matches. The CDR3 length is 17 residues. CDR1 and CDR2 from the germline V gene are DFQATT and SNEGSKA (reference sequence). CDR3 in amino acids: CSASTSGGGLRSYEQYF. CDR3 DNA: TGCAGTGCTAGTACTAGCGGGGGGGGACTTCGGTCCTACGAGCAGTACTTC.

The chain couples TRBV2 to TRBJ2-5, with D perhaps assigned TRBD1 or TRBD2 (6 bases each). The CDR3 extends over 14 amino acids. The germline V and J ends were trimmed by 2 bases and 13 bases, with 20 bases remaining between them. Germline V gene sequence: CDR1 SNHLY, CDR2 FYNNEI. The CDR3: CASSETPRGLPRYF. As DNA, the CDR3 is TGTGCCAGCAGTGAAACACCCCGGGGGCTACCGAGGTACTTC.

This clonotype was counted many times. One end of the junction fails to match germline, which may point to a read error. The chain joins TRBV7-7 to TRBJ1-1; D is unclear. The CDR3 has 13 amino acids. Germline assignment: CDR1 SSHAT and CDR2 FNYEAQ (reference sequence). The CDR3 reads CASSLGVDTEAFF. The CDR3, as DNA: TGTGCTAGCAGCTTGGGTGTAGACACTGAAGCTTTCTTT.

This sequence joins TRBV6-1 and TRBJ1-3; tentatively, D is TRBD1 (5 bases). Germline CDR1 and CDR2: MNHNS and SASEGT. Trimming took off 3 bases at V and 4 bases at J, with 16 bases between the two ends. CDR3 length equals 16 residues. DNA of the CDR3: TGTGCCAGCAGTGATACGAAGGGGCGCGTCGGAAACACCATATATTTT. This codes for CASSDTKGRVGNTIYF.

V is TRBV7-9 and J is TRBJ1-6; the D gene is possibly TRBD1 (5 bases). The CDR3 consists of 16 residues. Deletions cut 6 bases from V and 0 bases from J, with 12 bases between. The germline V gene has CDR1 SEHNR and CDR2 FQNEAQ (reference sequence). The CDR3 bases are TGTGCCAGCAGGTTGCAGAGGGGCTCCTATAATTCACCCCTCCACTTT. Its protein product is CASRLQRGSYNSPLHF.

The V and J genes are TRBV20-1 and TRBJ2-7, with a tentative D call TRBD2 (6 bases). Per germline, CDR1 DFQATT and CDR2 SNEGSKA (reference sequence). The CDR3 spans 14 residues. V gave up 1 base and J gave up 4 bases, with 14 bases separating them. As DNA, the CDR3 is TGCAGTGCTAGAGCGGGCGGGATAAGGTACGAGCAGTACTTC. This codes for CSARAGGIRYEQYF.

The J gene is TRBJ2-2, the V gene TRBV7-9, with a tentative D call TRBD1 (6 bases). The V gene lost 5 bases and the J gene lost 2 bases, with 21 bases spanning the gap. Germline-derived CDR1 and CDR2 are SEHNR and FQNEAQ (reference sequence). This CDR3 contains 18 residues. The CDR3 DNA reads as TGTGCCAGCAGCCCCCCCCGCCCGGGACACCTAAACACCGGGGAGCTGTTTTTT. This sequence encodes CASSPPRPGHLNTGELFF.

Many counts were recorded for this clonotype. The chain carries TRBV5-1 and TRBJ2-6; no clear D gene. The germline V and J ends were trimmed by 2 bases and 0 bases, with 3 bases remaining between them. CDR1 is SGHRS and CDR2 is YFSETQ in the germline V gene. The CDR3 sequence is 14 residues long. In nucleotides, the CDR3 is TGCGCCAGCAGCTTACCCTCTGGGGCCAACGTCCTGACTTTC. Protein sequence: CASSLPSGANVLTF.

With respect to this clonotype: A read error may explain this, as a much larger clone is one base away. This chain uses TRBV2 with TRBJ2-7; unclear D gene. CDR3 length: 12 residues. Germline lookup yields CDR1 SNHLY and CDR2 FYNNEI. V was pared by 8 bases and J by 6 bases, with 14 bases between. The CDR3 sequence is CASGVLPPEQYF. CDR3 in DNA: TGTGCCAGCGGCGTTCTTCCACCCGAGCAGTACTTC.

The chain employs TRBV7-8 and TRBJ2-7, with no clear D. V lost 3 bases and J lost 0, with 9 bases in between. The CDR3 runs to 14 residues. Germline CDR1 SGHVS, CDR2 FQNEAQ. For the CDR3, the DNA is TGTGCCAGCAGCTTGGTCGACTTCTCCTACGAGCAGTACTTC. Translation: CASSLVDFSYEQYF.

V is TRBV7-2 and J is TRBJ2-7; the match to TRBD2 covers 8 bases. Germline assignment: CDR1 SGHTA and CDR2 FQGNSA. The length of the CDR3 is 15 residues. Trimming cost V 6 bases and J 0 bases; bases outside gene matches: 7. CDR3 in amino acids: CASSSISGNSYEQYF. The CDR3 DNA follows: TGTGCCAGCAGTTCTATTAGCGGGAACTCCTACGAGCAGTACTTC.

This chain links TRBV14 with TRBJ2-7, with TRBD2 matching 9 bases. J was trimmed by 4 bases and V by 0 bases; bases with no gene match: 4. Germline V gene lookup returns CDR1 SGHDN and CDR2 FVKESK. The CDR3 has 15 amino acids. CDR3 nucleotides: TGTGCCAGCAGCCAAGACTCCACTAGCGGGTACGAGCAGTACTTC. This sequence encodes CASSQDSTSGYEQYF.

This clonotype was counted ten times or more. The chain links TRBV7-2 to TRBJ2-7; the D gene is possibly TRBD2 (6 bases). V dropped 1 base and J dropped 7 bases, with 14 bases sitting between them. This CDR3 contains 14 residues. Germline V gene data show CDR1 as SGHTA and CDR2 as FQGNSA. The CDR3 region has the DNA TGTGCCAGCAGCTTAGTGAGGAGGGATCCGGAGCAGTACTTC. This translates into CASSLVRRDPEQYF.

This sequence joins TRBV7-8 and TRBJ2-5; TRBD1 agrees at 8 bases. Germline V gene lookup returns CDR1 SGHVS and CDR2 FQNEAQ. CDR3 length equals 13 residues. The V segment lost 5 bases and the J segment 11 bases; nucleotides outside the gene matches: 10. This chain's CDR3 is CASSGGTGLEQYF. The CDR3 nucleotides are TGTGCCAGCAGCGGGGGGACAGGCCTGGAGCAGTACTTC.

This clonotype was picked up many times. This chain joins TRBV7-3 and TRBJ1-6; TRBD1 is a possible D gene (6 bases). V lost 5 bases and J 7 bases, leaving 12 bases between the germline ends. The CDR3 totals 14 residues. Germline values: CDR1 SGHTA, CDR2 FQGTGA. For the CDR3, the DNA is TGTGCCAGCAGCCCAGGGACATGGAATTCACCCCTCCACTTT. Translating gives CASSPGTWNSPLHF.

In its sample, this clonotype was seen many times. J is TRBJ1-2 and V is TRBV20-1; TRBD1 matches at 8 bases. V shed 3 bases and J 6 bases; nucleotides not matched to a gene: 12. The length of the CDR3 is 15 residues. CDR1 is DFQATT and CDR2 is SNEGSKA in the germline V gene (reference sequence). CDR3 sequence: CSASTGQEEWNGYTF. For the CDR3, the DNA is TGCAGTGCTAGCACGGGACAGGAAGAGTGGAATGGCTACACCTTC.

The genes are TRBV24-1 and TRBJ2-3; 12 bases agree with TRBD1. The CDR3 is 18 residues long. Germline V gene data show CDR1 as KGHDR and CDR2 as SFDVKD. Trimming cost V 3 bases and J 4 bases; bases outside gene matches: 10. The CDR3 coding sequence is TGTGCCACCAGTGATATTCCCGGGACAGGGGGCGCGGCAGATACGCAGTATTTT. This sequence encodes CATSDIPGTGGAADTQYF.

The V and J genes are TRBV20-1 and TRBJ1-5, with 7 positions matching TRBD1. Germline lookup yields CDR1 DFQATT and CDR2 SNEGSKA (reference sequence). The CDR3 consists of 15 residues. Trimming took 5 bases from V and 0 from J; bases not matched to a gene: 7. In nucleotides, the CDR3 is TGCAGTGCTCCAACCGACAGGGCTAGCAATCAGCCCCAGCATTTT. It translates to CSAPTDRASNQPQHF.

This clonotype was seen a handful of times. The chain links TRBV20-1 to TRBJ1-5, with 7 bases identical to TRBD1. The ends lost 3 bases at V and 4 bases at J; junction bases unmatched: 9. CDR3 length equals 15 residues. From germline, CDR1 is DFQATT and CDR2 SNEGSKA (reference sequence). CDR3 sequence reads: CSASPIVRGNQPQHF. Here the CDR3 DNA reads TGCAGTGCTAGTCCGATTGTCAGGGGGAATCAGCCCCAGCATTTT.

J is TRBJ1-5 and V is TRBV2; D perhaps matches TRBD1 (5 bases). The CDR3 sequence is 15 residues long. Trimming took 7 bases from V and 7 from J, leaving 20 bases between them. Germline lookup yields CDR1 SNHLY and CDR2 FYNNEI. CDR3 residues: CASIKFGGEGQPQHF. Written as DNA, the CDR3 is TGTGCCAGCATCAAGTTTGGGGGGGAAGGACAGCCCCAGCATTTT.